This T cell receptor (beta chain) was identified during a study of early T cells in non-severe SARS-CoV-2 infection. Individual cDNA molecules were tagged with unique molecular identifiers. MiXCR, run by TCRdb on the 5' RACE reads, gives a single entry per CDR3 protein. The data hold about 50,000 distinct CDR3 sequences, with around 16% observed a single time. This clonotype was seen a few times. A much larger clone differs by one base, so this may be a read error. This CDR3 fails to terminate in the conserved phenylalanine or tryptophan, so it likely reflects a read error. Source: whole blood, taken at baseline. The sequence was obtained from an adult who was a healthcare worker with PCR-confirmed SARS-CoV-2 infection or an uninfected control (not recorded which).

CDR3: CSARDLGGYEQYS. CDR3 in DNA: TGCAGTGCTAGAGATTTGGGTGGCTACGAGCAGTACTCC. The gene calls are TRBV20-1 and TRBJ2-7, with no clear D. The CDR3 runs 13 residues. CDR1 is DFQATT and CDR2 is SNEGSKA in the germline V gene (reference sequence). V shed 0 bases and J shed 3 bases, with 9 bases lying between them.